These T cell receptor beta chains were read from a single sample in a study of T cell repertoires in cytomegalovirus infection. TCRdb reprocessed the reads via MiXCR and lists one record per CDR3 protein. The repertoire holds about 920,000 distinct CDR3 sequences, approximately 32% seen once, with under 15% in the top ten. Antigens for these TCRs are unknown. Here the sequenced sample was cultured CD8+ T cells from PBMCs, taken from culture after CMV antigen stimulation. These receptors were obtained from a human donor in good health (CMV status not recorded). Some clones in this sample may be carry-over from other donors' samples. Both conserved end residues are part of each CDR3. Each record gives: J gene, clone size, CDR3 length, V gene, D gene, CDR3 DNA, CDR3 protein. The D gene is left open where the match is weak. Not every row has a clone size; where given, it reads once, few, many or a size class.

TRBJ2-2	NA	18	TRBV7-2	TRBD1	TGTGCCAGCAGCTTACCTACTACAGGGGGCTATAGGACCGGGGAGCTGTTTTTT	CASSLPTTGGYRTGELFF
TRBJ2-2	NA	14	TRBV18	NA	TGTGCCAGCTCACCGGAGAGGTTCACCGGGGAGCTGTTTTTT	CASSPERFTGELFF
TRBJ1-6	NA	16	TRBV5-6	NA	TGTGCCAGCAGCTACGCGGGGGCAGGACTTAATTCACCCCTCCACTTT	CASSYAGAGLNSPLHF
TRBJ2-4	NA	19	TRBV27	TRBD1	TGTGCCAGCAGCCCAGAGGACAGGGGGTTTGGGTATACCAAAAACATTCAGTACTTC	CASSPEDRGFGYTKNIQYF
TRBJ2-5	few	16	TRBV7-4	NA	TGTGCCAGCAGCTTAGGAGGTCAGGGTCAGGGGAAGACCCAGTACTTC	CASSLGGQGQGKTQYF
TRBJ2-4	NA	14	TRBV5-6	NA	TGTGCCAGCAGCTTGGGAAGACCTAAAAACATTCAGTACTTC	CASSLGRPKNIQYF
TRBJ2-5	NA	17	TRBV19	TRBD1	TGTGCCAGTAGTATTACCCCCGGAGACAGGGGGGGAGAGACCCAGTACTTC	CASSITPGDRGGETQYF
TRBJ1-1	NA	13	TRBV4-3	NA	TGCGCCAGCAGCCAAGATATAAACTATGAAGCTTTCTTT	CASSQDINYEAFF
TRBJ1-5	once	19	TRBV28	TRBD1	TGTGCCAGCAGTTATACTACTGGACAGGGTAGGTCTAGCAATCAGCCCCAGCATTTT	CASSYTTGQGRSSNQPQHF
TRBJ2-2	few	16	TRBV24-1	NA	TGTGCCACCAGTGATGACGGTGACGCGAACACCGGGGAGCTGTTTTTT	CATSDDGDANTGELFF
TRBJ1-1	NA	14	TRBV2	NA	TGTGCCAGCAGTGCTAGGGGGGTGAACACTGAAGCTTTCTTT	CASSARGVNTEAFF
TRBJ2-1	few	16	TRBV6-1	NA	TGTGCCAGCAGTGAAGTAAGCTTTAGCTCCTACAATGAGCAGTTCTTC	CASSEVSFSSYNEQFF
TRBJ2-7	many	15	TRBV7-6	TRBD1	TGTGCCAGCAGCTCTTCCGGACAGGGGATCCACGAGCAGTACTTC	CASSSSGQGIHEQYF
TRBJ2-1	NA	17	TRBV27	TRBD2	TGTGCCAGCAGTCCCTCGGGTCGAGCGGGGCACTACAATGAGCAGTTCTTC	CASSPSGRAGHYNEQFF
TRBJ1-1	few	12	TRBV27	TRBD1	TGTGCCAGCAGTTTCAGGGGGCAGGGGGCTTTCTTT	CASSFRGQGAFF
TRBJ1-5	NA	15	TRBV6-1	NA	TGTGCCAGCAGTGAAGTAAAGTATAGCAATCAGCCCCAGCATTTT	CASSEVKYSNQPQHF
TRBJ2-2	NA	16	TRBV5-6	TRBD1	TGTGCCAGCAGCATAGCCACAGGGGGCTACACCGGGGAGCTGTTTTTT	CASSIATGGYTGELFF
TRBJ1-6	few	16	TRBV12-3/TRBV12-4	NA	TGTGCCAGCAGTTTACGGCAGTACTCCTATAATTCACCCCTCCACTTT	CASSLRQYSYNSPLHF
TRBJ1-5	few	14	TRBV4-1	NA	TGCGCCAGCAGCCAAGATCCAGGCAATCAGCCCCAGCATTTT	CASSQDPGNQPQHF
TRBJ2-1	few	17	TRBV5-4	NA	TGTGCCAGCAGCTTGGAAGGCGGGTCCCCACCTTACAATGAGCAGTTCTTC	CASSLEGGSPPYNEQFF
TRBJ1-5	NA	15	TRBV6-2/TRBV6-3	NA	TGTGCCAGCAGAGCACAGGGTAGGAGCAATCAGCCCCAGCATTTT	CASRAQGRSNQPQHF
TRBJ1-1	many	14	TRBV7-9	NA	TGTGCCAGCAGCTTGGTCGGGACGAACACTGAAGCTTTCTTT	CASSLVGTNTEAFF
TRBJ1-1	many	14	TRBV7-6	NA	TGTGCCAGCAGCCCCCCCGAAATGAACACTGAAGCTTTCTTT	CASSPPEMNTEAFF
TRBJ2-5	few	12	TRBV6-6	NA	TGTGCCAGCCAGGGTACCCAAGAGACCCAGTACTTC	CASQGTQETQYF
TRBJ2-1	few	12	TRBV4-3	TRBD2	TGCGCCAGCAGGGCGGGGGGCGGTGAGCAGTTCTTC	CASRAGGGEQFF
TRBJ2-3	many	16	TRBV7-6	TRBD2	TGTGCCAGCAGCTCCCTAGCGGAAATTAGCACAGATACGCAGTATTTT	CASSSLAEISTDTQYF
TRBJ1-1	NA	14	TRBV4-1	NA	TGCGCCAGCAGCCAAGAGGGGAAGAACACTGAAGCTTTCTTT	CASSQEGKNTEAFF
TRBJ2-1	NA	18	TRBV7-6	NA	TGTGCCAGCAGCTTAGAATCCCCCCCTAGCGCCATTTACAATGAGCAGTTCTTC	CASSLESPPSAIYNEQFF
TRBJ2-5	many	18	TRBV10-3	NA	TGTGCCATCAGTGAGACCCCTCGGGTCCGGGACAACCAAGAGACCCAGTACTTC	CAISETPRVRDNQETQYF
TRBJ1-5	few	16	TRBV7-8	NA	TGTGCCAGCAGCTTCTCTCGGCTTGGGGGCAATCAGCCCCAGCATTTT	CASSFSRLGGNQPQHF
TRBJ1-3	NA	16	TRBV7-9	NA	TGTGCCAGCAGCTACCGGGATACGTTCTCTGGAAACACCATATATTTT	CASSYRDTFSGNTIYF
TRBJ2-1	few	14	TRBV12-5	NA	TGTGCTAGTGGTTTGGTACCAGAGGGCAATGAGCAGTTCTTC	CASGLVPEGNEQFF